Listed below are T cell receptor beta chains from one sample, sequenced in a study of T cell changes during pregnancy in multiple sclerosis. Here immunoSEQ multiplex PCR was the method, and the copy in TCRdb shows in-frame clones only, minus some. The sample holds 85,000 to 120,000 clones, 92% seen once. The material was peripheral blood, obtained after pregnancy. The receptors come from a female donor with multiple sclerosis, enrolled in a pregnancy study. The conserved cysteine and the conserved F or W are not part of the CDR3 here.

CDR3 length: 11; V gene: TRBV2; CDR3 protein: ASSARLKTGYT
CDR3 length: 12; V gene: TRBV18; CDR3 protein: ASSPGWTGDGYT
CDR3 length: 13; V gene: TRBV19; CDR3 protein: ASSIWGSGNYEQF
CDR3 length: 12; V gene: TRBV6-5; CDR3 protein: ASSYAGEGQPQH
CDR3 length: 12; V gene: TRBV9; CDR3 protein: ASSGGWGTDTQY
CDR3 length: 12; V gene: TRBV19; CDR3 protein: ASSRSGSNQPQH
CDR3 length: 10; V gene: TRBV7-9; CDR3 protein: ASSLDRQEQY
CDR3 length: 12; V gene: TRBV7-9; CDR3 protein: ASSLGQKNNEQF
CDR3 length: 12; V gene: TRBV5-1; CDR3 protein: ASSLDGHGYEQY
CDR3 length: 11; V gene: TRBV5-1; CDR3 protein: ASWAGGQETQY
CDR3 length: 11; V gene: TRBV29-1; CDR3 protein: SVVNLITDTQY
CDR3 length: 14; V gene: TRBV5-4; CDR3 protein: ASSFRTGVNTGELF
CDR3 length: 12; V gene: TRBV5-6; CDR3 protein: ASSLRSDNEKLF
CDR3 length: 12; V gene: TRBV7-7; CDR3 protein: ASSLGLAGETQY
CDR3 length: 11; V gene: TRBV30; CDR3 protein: AWSGALSGELF
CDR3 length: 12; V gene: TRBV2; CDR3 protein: ASTNLAGTGELF
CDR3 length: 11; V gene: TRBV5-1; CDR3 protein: ASSLGTADTQY
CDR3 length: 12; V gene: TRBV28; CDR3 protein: ASKPGLAVYEQY
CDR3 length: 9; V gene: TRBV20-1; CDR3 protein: SAPGAYEQY
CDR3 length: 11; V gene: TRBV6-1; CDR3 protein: ASDTYSNQPQH
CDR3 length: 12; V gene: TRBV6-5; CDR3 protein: ASSNRDSTYEQY
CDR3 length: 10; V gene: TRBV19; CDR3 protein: ASRGTVYGYT
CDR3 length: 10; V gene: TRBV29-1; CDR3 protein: SGVGGSRGYT
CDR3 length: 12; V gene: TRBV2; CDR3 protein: ASSGPGDSSGYT
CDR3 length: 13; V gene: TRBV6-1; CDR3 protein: ASIPTTGGTYEQY
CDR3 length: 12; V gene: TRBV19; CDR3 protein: ATASGQGWTEAF
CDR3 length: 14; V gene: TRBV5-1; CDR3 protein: ASSLDPPGSTDTQY
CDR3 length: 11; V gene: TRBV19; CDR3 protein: ASSTGTSQPQH
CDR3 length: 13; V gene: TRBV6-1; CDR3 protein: ASSEMTGTNYGYT
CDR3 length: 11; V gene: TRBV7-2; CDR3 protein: ASSPGQNTEAF
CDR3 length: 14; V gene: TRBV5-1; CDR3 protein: ASSLAAGKDNSPLH
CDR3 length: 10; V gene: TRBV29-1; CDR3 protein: SVGLTGSEQY
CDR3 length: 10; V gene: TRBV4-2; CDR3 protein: ASSQAPDTIY
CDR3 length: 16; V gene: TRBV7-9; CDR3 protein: ASSFGTSGGSFQETQY
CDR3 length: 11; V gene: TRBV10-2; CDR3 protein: ASRQGGNTEAF